A selection of T cell receptor beta chains follows, all from one sample in a study of T cell responses to AZD1222 COVID-19 vaccine. TCRdb's table, derived via immunoSEQ multiplex PCR, lists solely in-frame clones and lacks some. The sample has about 260,000 clones; 85% to 95% are singletons. The source material was peripheral blood, sampled on day 0 of AZD1222 vaccination. The receptor set was obtained from an adult in good health. Both conserved end residues are part of each CDR3. Each record gives: clone size, V gene, CDR3 length, CDR3 protein. Size values are once, few and many counts, or a class for expanded clones, and some rows have none.

>-|TRBV5-4|15
CASSLRVQGNTEAFF
>-|TRBV6-6|13
CASSYSPRWAQYF
>-|TRBV30|14
CAWRVVARSDTQYF
>-|TRBV5-1|13
CASRFQGSDEQYF
>-|TRBV3-1/TRBV3-2|16
CASSQDGPRLNEKLFF
>-|TRBV12-5|16
CASGLVLSGRANEQFF
>-|TRBV28|13
CASSLFSGGGYTF
>-|TRBV19|12
CASSSPLGPQHF
>-|TRBV2|15
CATKQGVGNTGELFF
>-|TRBV6-5|12
CASSRDSEKLFF
>-|TRBV19|14
CASSRTPDTGELFF
>-|TRBV18|13
CASTDRGNQPQHF
>-|TRBV6-5|14
CASRSGGGSQPQHF
>once|TRBV18|13
CASSPSRGTEAFF
>-|TRBV28|14
CASCTRMSTDTQYF
>-|TRBV19|14
CASSPRGGSYGYTF
>-|TRBV7-2|15
CASSYMGSGGYGYTF
>-|TRBV13|13
CASSSLGVNEQFF
>once|TRBV18|16
CASSPAGTGAPLGYTF
>-|TRBV11-2|16
CASSLARGGTSYEQYF